The source of this T cell receptor (beta chain) is a study of blood T cell repertoires in COVID-19. Study as a whole: Donors in the United States, Italy and Spain gave samples during acute or convalescent COVID-19. T cells, B-cell-depleted T cells, or PBMCs supplied cDNA or gDNA.

CDR1 WSHSY and CDR2 SAAADI come from the germline V gene. This CDR3 has 15 residues. J was trimmed by 0 bases and V by 5 bases; bases with no gene match: 2. Original methodology: Nucleated cell counts were estimated from reference gene primer amplification. Only in-frame clones appear in the TCRdb table, and some are missing; sequencing was by immunoSEQ multiplex PCR. D and trimming come from the DNA, and the V and J calls and clone size come from that table. The profile shows around 230,000 clones, 84% of them singletons. This TCR was recovered from a man aged 40-55 years who had recovered from COVID-19. Source material: peripheral blood. The V and J genes are TRBV10-2 and TRBJ2-1; 9 positions agree with TRBD2. CDR3 coding DNA: TGCGCCAGCAGTCTTAGCGGGAGCTCCTACAATGAGCAGTTCTTC. Its protein product is CASSLSGSSYNEQFF.